This T cell receptor (beta chain) was sequenced for a study of CD8+ T cells in alopecia areata (dated by TCRdb to 2016 to 2019). Background on the whole study: Treated patients were enrolled in an open-label pilot trial of oral tofacitinib at 5 to 10 mg twice daily for moderate-to-severe alopecia areata. To study T cell clonal expansion in alopecia areata, the researchers applied high-throughput TCRbeta sequencing to both the C3H/HeJ mouse model and human patients. The RNA source kit depended on sample type: the PAXgene miRNA kit for fixed scalp, the miRNeasy kit for PBMCs, and the RNeasy kit for mouse skin. Amplification of TCRbeta CDR3 regions was done by immunoSEQ multiplex PCR using 35 Vbeta forward primers and 13 Jbeta reverse primers. Patients received tofacitinib for 6 to 18 months and were then followed off drug for 6 months to check for delayed response and recurrence. Patients on tofacitinib were biopsied at baseline and after 4 and 24 weeks of treatment, and several of the patients also had a later scalp biopsy. In humans, TCRbeta sequencing was performed on scalp tissue and on sorted CD4+ and CD8+ peripheral blood T cells from healthy controls and from patients with patchy or totalis/universalis alopecia areata. Clonality in the scalp was compared among normal scalp (n=4), patchy alopecia areata scalp (n=8), and alopecia totalis/universalis scalp (n=8).

Broader findings and caveats from the paper: Compared with normal scalp, lesional scalp, particularly in alopecia totalis/universalis, had higher clonality and more expanded CD8+ clones, which suggests antigenic drive. TCR sequences shared between patients were less clear than in mice, possibly partly because of HLA diversity in the patient population. Resident alphabeta T cells in normal human skin are also sequenced, complicating scalp TCR repertoire analysis, unlike mouse skin dominated by gammadelta T cells.

A note on this clone: This receptor's antigen is unknown. Base qualities are not provided; no much larger clone lies one nucleotide away.

V drops 2 bases and J drops 10 bases, leaving 13 bases in between. The germline V gene gives CDR1 as SGHDT and CDR2 as YYEEEE. The CDR3 numbers 13 residues from cysteine through phenylalanine. Only the CDR3 portion is preserved as DNA: 39 bases, with reading frame beginning at the first base. The time point label corresponds to: baseline before oral tofacitinib. From alopecia areata patients, peripheral blood was collected along with lesional scalp punch biopsies. After PBMCs were isolated by density centrifugation and stained for CD3, CD4 and CD8, a FACSAria was used to sort CD4+ and CD8+ T cells. The method behind the library was the immunoSEQ multiplex PCR assay. RNA was extracted from all samples and reverse transcribed into cDNA, which served as template for TCR sequencing. First-strand cDNA was synthesized with SuperScript III using a 2:1 mix of oligo-dT and random hexamers. A synthetic immune receptor repertoire was used to gauge amplification bias, and whatever bias remained was removed computationally. As for how the authors treated the data: Raw reads were preprocessed for error removal, and CDR3 was defined according to IMGT conventions as running from the conserved cysteine to phenylalanine. Clonality was calculated as 1 minus Shannon entropy normalized by log2 of the number of productive unique TCRs. Scalp TCRbeta sequences were cross-referenced with sorted blood CD4 and CD8 repertoires so that the CD4 or CD8 identity of scalp clones could be inferred. The source is immuneACCESS, and TCRdb retained only in-frame sequences with V and J called. Part of the clones is not carried over; for the studies checked, unresolved V genes explain less than half of this, and the remainder is unexplained. D and trimming were read from the DNA, whereas the V and J calls and clone size are those reported in that table. The sample includes about 70,000 clones, with approximately 46% observed a single time. About 17% of the sample is held by the ten biggest clonotypes.

The sequenced sample was CD8+ T cells sorted from blood, obtained at week 0. The rearranged chain carries TRBV5-6 and TRBJ2-1; the D gene identity is not certain. The TCR was taken from a human donor with alopecia areata. The DNA sequence is given as TGTGCCAGCAGCTTTCAAGGGTCGGCAGAGCAGTTCTTC. Translated, this is CASSFQGSAEQFF.